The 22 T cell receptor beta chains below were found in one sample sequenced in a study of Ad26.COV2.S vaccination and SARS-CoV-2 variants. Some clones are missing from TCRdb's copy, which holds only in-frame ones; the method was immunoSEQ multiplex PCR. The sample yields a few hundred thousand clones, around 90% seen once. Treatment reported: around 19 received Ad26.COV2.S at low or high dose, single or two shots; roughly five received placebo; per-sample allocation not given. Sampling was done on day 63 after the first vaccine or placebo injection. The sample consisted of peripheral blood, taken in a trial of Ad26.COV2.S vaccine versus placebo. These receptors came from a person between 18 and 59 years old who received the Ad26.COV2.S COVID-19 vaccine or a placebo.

The DNA of the CDR3 is TGTGCCAGCAGCCTGACACGCTCTGGAAACACCATATATTTT. Protein: CASSLTRSGNTIYF. The chain carries TRBV7-9 and TRBJ1-3; no reliable D call. CDR1 and CDR2 (germline): SEHNR, FQNEAQ (reference sequence). Trimming stripped 5 bases from V and 0 bases from J, with 8 bases between. This CDR3 is built from 14 residues. Based on the CDR3 plus reference TRBV7-9 and TRBJ1-3, the full variable domain is DTGVSQNPRHKITKRGQNVTFRCDPISEHNRLYWYRQTLGQGPEFLTYFQNEAQLEKSRLLSDRFSAERPKGSFSTLEIQRTEQGDSAMYLCASSLTRSGNTIYFGEGSWLTVV.

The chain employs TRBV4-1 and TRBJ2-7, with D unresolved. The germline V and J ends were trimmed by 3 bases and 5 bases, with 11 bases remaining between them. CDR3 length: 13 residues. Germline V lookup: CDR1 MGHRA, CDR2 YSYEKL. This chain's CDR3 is CASSQQSSDEQYF. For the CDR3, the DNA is TGCGCCAGCAGCCAGCAGAGCAGCGACGAGCAGTACTTC.

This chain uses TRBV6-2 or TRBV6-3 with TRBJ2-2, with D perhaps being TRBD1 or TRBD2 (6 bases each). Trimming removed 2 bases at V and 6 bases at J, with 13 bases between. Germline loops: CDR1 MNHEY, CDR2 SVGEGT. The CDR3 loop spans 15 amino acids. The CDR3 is CASSYRQEGAGELFF. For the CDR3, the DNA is TGTGCCAGCAGTTACAGACAGGAGGGGGCCGGGGAGCTGTTTTTT.

The chain's CDR3 is CASNYQGYEQYF. CDR3 in DNA: TGTGCCAGCAATTATCAGGGTTACGAGCAGTACTTC. The rearrangement joins TRBV28 to TRBJ2-7, with D maybe TRBD1 (5 bases). V was clipped by 7 bases and J by 4 bases, with 11 bases between them. Germline-derived CDR1 and CDR2 are MDHEN and SYDVKM. The CDR3 contains 12 residues.

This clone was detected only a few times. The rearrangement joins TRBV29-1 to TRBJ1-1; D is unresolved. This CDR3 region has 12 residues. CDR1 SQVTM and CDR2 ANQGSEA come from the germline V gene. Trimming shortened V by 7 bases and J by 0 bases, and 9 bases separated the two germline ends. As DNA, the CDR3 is TGCAGCGCTCGGGGTTTGAACACTGAAGCTTTCTTT. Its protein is CSARGLNTEAFF.

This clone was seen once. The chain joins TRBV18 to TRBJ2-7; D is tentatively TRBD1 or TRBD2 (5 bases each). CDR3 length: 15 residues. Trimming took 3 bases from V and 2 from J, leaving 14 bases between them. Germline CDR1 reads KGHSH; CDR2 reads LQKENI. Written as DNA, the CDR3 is TGTGCCAGCTCACCCTCCGGGACCAATCCCTACGAGCAGTACTTC. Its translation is CASSPSGTNPYEQYF.

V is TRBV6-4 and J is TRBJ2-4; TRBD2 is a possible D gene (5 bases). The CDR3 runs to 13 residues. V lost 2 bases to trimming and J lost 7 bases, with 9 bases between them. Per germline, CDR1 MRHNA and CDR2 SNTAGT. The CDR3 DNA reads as TGTGCCAGCAGTGACGAGGGAAGTAACATTCAGTACTTC. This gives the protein CASSDEGSNIQYF.

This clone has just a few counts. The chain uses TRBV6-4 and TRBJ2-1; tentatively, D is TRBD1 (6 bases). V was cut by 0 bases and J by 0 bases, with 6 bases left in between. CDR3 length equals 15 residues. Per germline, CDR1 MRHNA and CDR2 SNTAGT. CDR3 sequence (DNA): TGTGCCAGCAGTGACTCGGACAGCTCCTACAATGAGCAGTTCTTC. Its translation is CASSDSDSSYNEQFF.

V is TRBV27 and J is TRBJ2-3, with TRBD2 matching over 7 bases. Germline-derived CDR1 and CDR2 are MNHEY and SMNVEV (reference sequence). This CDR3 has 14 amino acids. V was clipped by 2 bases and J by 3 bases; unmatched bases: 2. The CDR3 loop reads CASSLAGVTDTQYF. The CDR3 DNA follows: TGTGCCAGCAGTTTAGCGGGAGTGACAGATACGCAGTATTTT.

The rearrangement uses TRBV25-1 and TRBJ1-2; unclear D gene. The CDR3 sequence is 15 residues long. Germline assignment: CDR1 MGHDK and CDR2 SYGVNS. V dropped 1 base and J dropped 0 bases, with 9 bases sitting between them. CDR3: CASSESGAANYGYTF. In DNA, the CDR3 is TGTGCCAGCAGTGAATCGGGCGCCGCTAACTATGGCTACACCTTC.

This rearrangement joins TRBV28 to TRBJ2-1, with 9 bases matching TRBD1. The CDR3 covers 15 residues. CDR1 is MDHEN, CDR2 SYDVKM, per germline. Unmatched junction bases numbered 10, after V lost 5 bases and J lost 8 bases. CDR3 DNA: TGTGCCAGCAGTCCCGGACAGGGGAGGAAGGATGAGCAGTTCTTC. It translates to CASSPGQGRKDEQFF.

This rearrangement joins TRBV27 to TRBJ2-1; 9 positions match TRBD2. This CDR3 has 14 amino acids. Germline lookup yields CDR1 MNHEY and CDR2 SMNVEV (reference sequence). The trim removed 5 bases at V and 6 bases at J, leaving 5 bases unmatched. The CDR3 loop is CASSGSGSSNEQFF. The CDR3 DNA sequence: TGTGCCAGCAGTGGTAGCGGGAGTAGCAATGAGCAGTTCTTC.

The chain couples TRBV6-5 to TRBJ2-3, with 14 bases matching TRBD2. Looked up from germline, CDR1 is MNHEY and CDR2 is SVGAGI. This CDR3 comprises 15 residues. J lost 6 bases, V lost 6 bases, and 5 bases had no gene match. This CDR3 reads CASRPGLAGVDTQYF. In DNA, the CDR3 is TGTGCCAGCAGACCGGGACTAGCGGGAGTTGATACGCAGTATTTT.

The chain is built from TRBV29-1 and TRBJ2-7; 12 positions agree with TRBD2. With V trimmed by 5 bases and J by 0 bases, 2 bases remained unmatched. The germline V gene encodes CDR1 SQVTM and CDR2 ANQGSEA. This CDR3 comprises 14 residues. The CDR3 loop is CSVILAGGSYEQYF. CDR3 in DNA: TGCAGCGTTATACTAGCGGGAGGCTCCTACGAGCAGTACTTC.

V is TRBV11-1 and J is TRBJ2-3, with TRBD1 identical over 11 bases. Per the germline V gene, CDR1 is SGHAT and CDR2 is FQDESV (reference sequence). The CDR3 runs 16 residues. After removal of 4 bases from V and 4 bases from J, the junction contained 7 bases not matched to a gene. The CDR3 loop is CASSYGQGAGADTQYF. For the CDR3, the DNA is TGTGCCAGCAGCTACGGACAGGGGGCTGGTGCAGATACGCAGTATTTT. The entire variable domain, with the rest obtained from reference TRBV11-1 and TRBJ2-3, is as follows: EAEVAQSPRYKITEKSQAVAFWCDPISGHATLYWYRQILGQGPELLVQFQDESVVDDSQLPKDRFSAERLKGVDSTLKIQPAELGDSAMYLCASSYGQGAGADTQYFGPGTRLTVL.

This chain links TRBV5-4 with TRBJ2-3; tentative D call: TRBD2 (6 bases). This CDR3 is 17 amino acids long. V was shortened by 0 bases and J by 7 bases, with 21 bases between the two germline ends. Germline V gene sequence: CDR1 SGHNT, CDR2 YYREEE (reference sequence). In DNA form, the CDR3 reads TGTGCCAGCAGCTTGGAGGTGGCGGGGAATTATGAGCATACGCAGTATTTT. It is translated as CASSLEVAGNYEHTQYF.

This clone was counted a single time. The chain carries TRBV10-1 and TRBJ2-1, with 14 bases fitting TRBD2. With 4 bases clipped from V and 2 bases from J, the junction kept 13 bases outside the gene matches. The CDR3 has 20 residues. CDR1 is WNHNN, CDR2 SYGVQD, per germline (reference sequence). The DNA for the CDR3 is TGCGCCAGCAGTGCGCCAGCGACTAGCGGGAGGGCGGTCACCTACAATGAGCAGTTCTTC. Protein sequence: CASSAPATSGRAVTYNEQFF.

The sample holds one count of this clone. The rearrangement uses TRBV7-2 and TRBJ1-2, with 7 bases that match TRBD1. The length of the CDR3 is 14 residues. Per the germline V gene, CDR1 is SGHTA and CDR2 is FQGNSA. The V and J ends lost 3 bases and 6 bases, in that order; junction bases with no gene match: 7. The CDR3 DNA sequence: TGTGCCAGCAGCTTGTCCAGGGGGTATCATGGCTACACCTTC. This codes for CASSLSRGYHGYTF.

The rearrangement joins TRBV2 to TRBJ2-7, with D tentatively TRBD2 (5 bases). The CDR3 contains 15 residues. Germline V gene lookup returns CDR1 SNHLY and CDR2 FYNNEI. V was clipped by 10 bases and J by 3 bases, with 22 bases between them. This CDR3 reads CATHADTTTSYEQYF. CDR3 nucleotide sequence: TGTGCCACTCACGCCGACACTACTACTAGCTACGAGCAGTACTTC.

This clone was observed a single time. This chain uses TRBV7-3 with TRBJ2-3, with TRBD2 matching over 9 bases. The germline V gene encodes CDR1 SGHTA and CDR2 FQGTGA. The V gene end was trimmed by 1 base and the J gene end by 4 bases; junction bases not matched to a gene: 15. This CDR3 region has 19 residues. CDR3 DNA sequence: TGTGCCAGCAGCTTAAAGGGCGGGGCGGTAGCGGGAGTTTCAGATACGCAGTATTTT. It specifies CASSLKGGAVAGVSDTQYF.

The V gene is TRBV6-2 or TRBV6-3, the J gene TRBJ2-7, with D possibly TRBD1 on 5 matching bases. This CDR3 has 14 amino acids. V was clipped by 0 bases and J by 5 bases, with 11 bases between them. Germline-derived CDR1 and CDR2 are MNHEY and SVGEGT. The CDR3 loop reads CASSYSARVDEQYF. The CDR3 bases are TGTGCCAGCAGTTACTCAGCCAGGGTGGACGAGCAGTACTTC.

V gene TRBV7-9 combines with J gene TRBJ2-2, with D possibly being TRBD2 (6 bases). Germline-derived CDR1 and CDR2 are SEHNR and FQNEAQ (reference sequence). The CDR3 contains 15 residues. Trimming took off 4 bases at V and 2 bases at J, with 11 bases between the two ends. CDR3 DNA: TGTGCCAGCAGCTGGGGGGACCCAAACACCGGGGAGCTGTTTTTT. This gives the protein CASSWGDPNTGELFF. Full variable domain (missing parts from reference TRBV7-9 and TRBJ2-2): DTGVSQNPRHKITKRGQNVTFRCDPISEHNRLYWYRQTLGQGPEFLTYFQNEAQLEKSRLLSDRFSAERPKGSFSTLEIQRTEQGDSAMYLCASSWGDPNTGELFFGEGSRLTVL.